The T cell receptor (beta chain) described here comes from a study of human CD4 T cells and Enterobacteriaceae. Deep-level sequencing, detecting one cell in 200,000, covered ex vivo memory CD4+. Profiling relied on immunoSEQ multiplex PCR, and the TCRdb table lists in-frame clones only, not all of them. The sample has tens of thousands of clones, about 80% seen once. CDR3 length: 17 residues. In germline, CDR1 is LNHDA, CDR2 SQIVND (reference sequence). V was pared by 6 bases and J by 3 bases, with 8 bases of the junction left unmatched. All CD4+ cells other than CD45RA+CCR7+CD95- naive cells were sorted as memory, over 95% pure.

V and J are TRBV19 and TRBJ2-3; 14 bases map to TRBD2. The sequence was collected from a human donor in good health. Sequences were obtained from memory CD4+ T cells from blood. The CDR3 sequence is CASRGLAGVGGTDTQYF. For the CDR3, the DNA is TGTGCCAGTAGGGGACTAGCGGGAGTAGGGGGGACAGATACGCAGTATTTT.